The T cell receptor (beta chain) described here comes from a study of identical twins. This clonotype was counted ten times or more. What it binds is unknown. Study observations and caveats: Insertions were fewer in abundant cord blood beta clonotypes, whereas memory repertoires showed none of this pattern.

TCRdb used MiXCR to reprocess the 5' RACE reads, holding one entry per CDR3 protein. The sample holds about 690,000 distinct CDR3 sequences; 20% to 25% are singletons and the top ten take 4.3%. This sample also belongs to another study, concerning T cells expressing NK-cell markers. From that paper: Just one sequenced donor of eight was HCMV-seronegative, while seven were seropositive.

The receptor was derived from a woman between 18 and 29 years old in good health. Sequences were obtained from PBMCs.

In DNA, the CDR3 is TGCGCCAGCAGCTTGGACAGGGTGAACACTGAAGCTTTCTTT. Its translation: CASSLDRVNTEAFF. This chain links TRBV5-1 with TRBJ1-1, with a weak D call TRBD1 (6 bases). Germline V gene data show CDR1 as SGHRS and CDR2 as YFSETQ. The CDR3 extends over 14 amino acids. Trimming took 0 bases from V and 0 from J, leaving 6 bases between them.